This entry features one T cell receptor (beta chain) sequence. The antigen this receptor binds is unknown. Qualities for individual bases were not recorded, and no much larger clone is one base off. Genomic DNA was extracted from sorted cells for sequencing of the TCRbeta CDR3 region. TCRbeta CDR3 regions were sequenced using the immunoSEQ Assay. TCRdb carries this immuneACCESS record with in-frame sequences only. Its versions omit some clonotypes, under half of them owing to an unresolved V gene in the studies checked, with the rest unexplained. This sample gives tens of thousands of clones in total; 84% of them show up just once. The top ten clonotypes cover roughly an eighth of the sample. V drops 3 bases and J drops 5 bases, leaving 11 bases in between. The CDR3 spans 13 residues, from the cysteine through the phenylalanine. Only CDR3 DNA remains: 39 bases, in frame from the first base. CDR1 SGHTA and CDR2 FQGTGA are derived from the germline V gene.

This sample was taken from a study of OX40 agonist ivuxolimab in advanced cancers. A note on the overall study: Ivuxolimab, which targeted the costimulatory receptor OX40 (CD134), was an agonistic, fully human IgG2 monoclonal antibody. A male proportion of roughly 80% and a mean age of approximately 62 years, ranging from 23 to 79, were recorded for the dose-escalation cohort. The paper describes the monotherapy dose-escalation part (N ≈ 50 patients) of the phase I trial of ivuxolimab. The purpose of peripheral TCRbeta sequencing was to test whether ivuxolimab changed TCR sequence diversity and led to clonal T-cell expansion. Of the roughly 51 patients in dose escalation, about 20 had hepatocellular carcinoma, some 15 had melanoma, 9 had renal cell carcinoma and 9 had head and neck cancer. Partial responses were achieved by three dose-escalation patients, of whom one had hepatocellular carcinoma and two had cutaneous melanoma. Patients were allowed to have had prior anti-PD-1, anti-PD-L1 or anti-CTLA-4 therapy, and roughly 40% of the dose-escalation patients had been treated with checkpoint inhibitors. Intravenous ivuxolimab was administered to patients every 2 weeks at six dose levels: 0.01, 0.1, 0.3, 1.5, 3 and 10 mg/kg. The paper's findings and limits, for the study overall: Low levels of normalized T-cell clonal expansion were also shown by some nonresponding patients. Which antigens the clonally expanded peripheral T cells were specific for was not determined. On average, CD8+ T cells showed more expanded clones than CD4+ T cells after ivuxolimab. At doses of 0.1 to 3.0 mg/kg, clonal expansion of both CD4+ and CD8+ blood T cells was observed from baseline to week 6. In partial responders in the 0.1-3.0 mg/kg groups, normalized peripheral clonal expansion was found to be among the lowest, especially among CD8+ T cells.

The trial excluded patients who had a history of autoimmune disease or who were on systemic immunosuppression. In every dose cohort, peripheral blood was drawn for TCR sequencing at baseline, cycle 4 day 1, and cycle 7 day 1. The samples were drawn from a first-in-human, open-label, multicenter phase I dose-escalation trial of ivuxolimab. Adults with locally advanced or metastatic melanoma, renal cell carcinoma, hepatocellular carcinoma or head and neck squamous cell carcinoma were enrolled in the trial. Before TCR sequencing, CD4+ T cells and CD8+ T cells from peripheral blood were sorted into separate populations.

The TCR sequence derives from an adult with an advanced solid tumor such as melanoma, head and neck, liver or kidney cancer. The sample was CD4+ or CD8+ T cells sorted from blood, taken in a trial of the OX40 agonist ivuxolimab. The chain uses TRBV7-3 and TRBJ2-7; TRBD1 is a weak D gene call, 5 bases matching. The nucleotide sequence reads as follows: TGTGCCAGCAGCTTGGCAGGGATGAACGAGCAGTACTTC. It translates to CASSLAGMNEQYF.